A single T cell receptor beta chain is shown here with its context. Original analysis: Amplifying reference gene primers gave estimates of nucleated cell counts. Generated by immunoSEQ multiplex PCR, the TCRdb table keeps only in-frame clones and is missing some. The V and J calls and the clone size are those of that table, but D and trimming were determined from the DNA. The data show 100,000 to 150,000 clones, 86% seen once. This record belongs to a study of blood T cell repertoires in COVID-19. Study context: T cells, B-cell-depleted T cells, or PBMCs provided the cDNA or gDNA that served as material.

Recruited during active infection, patients (from Seattle) were subsequently followed longitudinally. CDR1 and CDR2 (germline): MDHEN, SYDVKM. There are 15 residues in the CDR3. The V and J ends lost 5 bases and 6 bases, in that order; junction bases with no gene match: 12. The sample consisted of peripheral blood. The source is a woman aged 70 to 79 with COVID-19, enrolled during active disease. The J gene is TRBJ1-2, the V gene TRBV28; 7 positions match TRBD1. Here the CDR3 DNA reads TGTGCCAGCAGTGCCAGTTGGTTAGGGGGCAATGGCTACACCTTC. Translation: CASSASWLGGNGYTF.